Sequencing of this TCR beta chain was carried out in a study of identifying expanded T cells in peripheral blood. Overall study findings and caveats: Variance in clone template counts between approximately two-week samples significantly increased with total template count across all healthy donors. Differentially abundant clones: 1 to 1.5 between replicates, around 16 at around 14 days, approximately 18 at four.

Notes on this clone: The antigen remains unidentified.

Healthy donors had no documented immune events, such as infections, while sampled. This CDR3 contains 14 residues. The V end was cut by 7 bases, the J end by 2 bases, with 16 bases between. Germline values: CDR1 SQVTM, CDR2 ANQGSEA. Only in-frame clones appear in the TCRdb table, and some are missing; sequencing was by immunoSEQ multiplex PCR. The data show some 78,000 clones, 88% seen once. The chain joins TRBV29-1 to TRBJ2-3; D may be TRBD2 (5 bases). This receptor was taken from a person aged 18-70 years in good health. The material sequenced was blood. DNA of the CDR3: TGCAGCGGAACCCCCGGACTCTTCACAGATACGCAGTATTTT. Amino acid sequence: CSGTPGLFTDTQYF.